This record covers a single TCR beta chain. Its antigen is not identified. These data are taken from a study of glioma-infiltrating T cells. Study-wide results and limits: Above-expected tissue-blood divergence occurred in all gliomas, most in low-grade ones. Tissue and blood shared very few CDR3 sequences.

The CDR3 is 15 amino acids. Germline CDR1 reads GTSNPN; CDR2 reads SVGIG (reference sequence). V lost 2 bases and J 3 bases, leaving 13 bases between the germline ends. TCR alpha and beta CDR3 regions were amplified from RNA using iRepertoire nested multiplex PCR. For one-step reverse transcription and amplification, roughly 95-400 ng of tissue mRNA or PBMC total RNA was used. MiXCR, run by TCRdb on the multiplex PCR reads, gives a single entry per CDR3 protein. The table has approximately 110,000 distinct CDR3 sequences, less than 30% seen once. Sequenced input: glioma tissue, nonneoplastic brain tissue, or PBMCs (not recorded which). This chain uses TRBV30 with TRBJ1-4; D may be TRBD1 (5 bases). This clonotype was sampled from a human donor with low-grade glioma or glioblastoma, undergoing nonglioma brain surgery, or in good health (not recorded which). CDR3 loop: CAWSFARGANEKLFF. The DNA of the CDR3 is TGTGCCTGGAGTTTTGCGCGGGGGGCTAATGAAAAACTGTTTTTT.